The rows below give T cell receptor beta chains drawn from one sample of a study of cytomegalovirus exposure and HLA in healthy donors. Sequencing used immunoSEQ multiplex PCR; TCRdb keeps in-frame clones, though not all of them. Of approximately 54,000 clones detected, roughly 84% appear once; the ten largest clones hold approximately 2.8%. The specimen sequenced was PBMCs. These receptors came from a young woman in good health and CMV-seronegative. The CDR3 runs from the conserved cysteine through the conserved F or W. D genes are given only for firm matches. Size tells how often a clone was seen (once, few, many) or the class of an expanded clone, and some rows leave it out.

>TRBJ2-7|.|.|TRBV28
TGTGCCAGCAGCCAAACAGGGTCCTACGAGCAGTACTTC
CASSQTGSYEQYF
>TRBJ2-7|.|.|TRBV11-2
TGTGCCAGCAGGCTTTTAGACGAGCAGTACTTC
CASRLLDEQYF
>TRBJ1-1|.|TRBD1|TRBV29-1
TGCAGCGGGTTCAGGGGGTCCACTGAAGCTTTCTTT
CSGFRGSTEAFF
>TRBJ2-1|.|.|TRBV5-1
TGCGCCAGCAGCTTGGTAACCCCCGGGAATGAGCAGTTCTTC
CASSLVTPGNEQFF
>TRBJ2-1|.|.|TRBV5-6
TGTGCCAGCAGCGTGGGCGCGTCCAATGAGCAGTTCTTC
CASSVGASNEQFF
>TRBJ2-2|.|.|TRBV29-1
TGCAGCGCCTACGCTGGACAAACCGGGGAGCTGTTTTTT
CSAYAGQTGELFF
>TRBJ1-1|.|.|TRBV6-1
TGTGCCAGCAGTGAAGCTGGGCACTTGGGCACTGAAGCTTTCTTT
CASSEAGHLGTEAFF
>TRBJ2-2|once|TRBD2|TRBV27
TGTGCCAGCAGTTTACCGGGAGGGAGTAGCACCGGGGAGCTGTTTTTT
CASSLPGGSSTGELFF
>TRBJ2-1|.|TRBD2|TRBV5-1
TGCGCCAGCGATCCTAGCGGAGACTACAATGAGCAGTTCTTC
CASDPSGDYNEQFF
>TRBJ2-7|.|TRBD1|TRBV27
TGTGCCAGCAGTCCCCGGACAGGACCCTACGAGCAGTACTTC
CASSPRTGPYEQYF
>TRBJ2-3|.|.|TRBV9
TGTGCCAGCAGCCAAAACACAGATACGCAGTATTTT
CASSQNTDTQYF
>TRBJ2-1|.|.|TRBV10-2
TGCGCCACCCTAGAGTCTAGCGTATACAATGAGCAGTTCTTC
CATLESSVYNEQFF
>TRBJ2-7|.|TRBD2|TRBV28
TGTGCCAGCAGTTTCCTAGCGGGAGCGGTCGAGCAGTACTTC
CASSFLAGAVEQYF
>TRBJ1-6|few|TRBD1|TRBV30
TGTGCCTGGAGTGTCTTCAAAGGACAGGGAGGTAATTCACCCCTCCACTTT
CAWSVFKGQGGNSPLHF
>TRBJ1-1|.|.|TRBV18
TGTGCCAGCTCACCCCCCCCGGGGGACACTGAAGCTTTCTTT
CASSPPPGDTEAFF
>TRBJ1-2|.|TRBD1|TRBV19
TGTGCCAGTAGTATAAGGGCGGCTCGTGCAGGGGGCGCACACTATGGCTACACCTTC
CASSIRAARAGGAHYGYTF
>TRBJ1-4|.|.|TRBV25-1
TGTGCCAGCAGTGACTCCCGCCGGCAGGGCTATGAAAAACTGTTTTTT
CASSDSRRQGYEKLFF
>TRBJ2-5|.|TRBD1|TRBV28
TGTGCCAGCAGTTTAATGGAGATGTGGGGACAGGTGAGGGAGACCCAGTACTTC
CASSLMEMWGQVRETQYF
>TRBJ1-1|.|TRBD1|TRBV23-1
TGCGCCAGCAGTCCGAGGACAGGGGGCACTGAAGCTTTCTTT
CASSPRTGGTEAFF
>TRBJ1-6|.|TRBD1|TRBV27
TGTGCCAGCAGTTTAGGACCCGTGACAGGGTATTCACCCCTCCACTTT
CASSLGPVTGYSPLHF
>TRBJ2-1|.|.|TRBV5-4
TGTGCCAGCAGCTTCGCGGCCGGTGGCAATGAGCAGTTCTTC
CASSFAAGGNEQFF
>TRBJ1-1|once|.|TRBV30
TGTGCCTGGGCTAGGACAGCGAGGGCCCCCATGAACACTGAAGCTTTCTTT
CAWARTARAPMNTEAFF
>TRBJ1-1|.|TRBD1|TRBV30
TGTGCCTGGAGTGCAGGGACAGTACTGTTTAGGGCTTTCTTT
CAWSAGTVLFRAFF
>TRBJ1-5|.|.|TRBV6-5
TGTGCCAGCAGTTACGGACTAAAGGGGTCCCAGCATTTT
CASSYGLKGSQHF
>TRBJ1-2|.|TRBD1|TRBV27
TGTGCCAGCAGTTCCGGGACAGGGTTTAGTGGCTACACCTTC
CASSSGTGFSGYTF
>TRBJ2-7|.|.|TRBV15
TGTGCCACCAGCTCCCGGGGTAGCGACTCCTACGAGCAGTACTTC
CATSSRGSDSYEQYF
>TRBJ1-2|.|.|TRBV5-1
TGCGCCAGCAGCTTGAATGTAGGGGACAAAATTAACTATGGCTACACCTTC
CASSLNVGDKINYGYTF
>TRBJ2-1|.|.|TRBV7-9
TGTGCCAGCAGCTTAACCCGTCCCAGGGATGAGCAGTTCTTC
CASSLTRPRDEQFF
>TRBJ2-7|.|.|TRBV4-1
TGCGCCAGCAGCCAGCCCAGGGTGGGCCGCGAGCAGTACTTC
CASSQPRVGREQYF
>TRBJ2-3|.|TRBD2|TRBV9
TGTGCCAGCAGCCTGTCAGCGGGGGGCACAGATACGCAGTATTTT
CASSLSAGGTDTQYF
>TRBJ2-1|.|.|TRBV2
TGTGCCAGCAGTCGTTCGACAGCCCAAACAAACAATGAGCAGTTCTTC
CASSRSTAQTNNEQFF
>TRBJ1-5|.|.|TRBV2
TGTGCCAGCAGTGCTGGTCTCACGGGGCAGCCCCAGCATTTT
CASSAGLTGQPQHF
>TRBJ1-2|.|.|TRBV4-1
TGCGCCAGCAGTCACGAGGGAGGAGGGTATGGCTACACCTTC
CASSHEGGGYGYTF
>TRBJ2-5|.|TRBD2|TRBV6-4
TGTGCCAGCAGGGGACTAGCGGGAGTAGAGACCCAGTACTTC
CASRGLAGVETQYF
>TRBJ1-2|.|.|TRBV11-1
TGTGCCAGCAGCCCCGGGACACCGAACTATGGCTACACCTTC
CASSPGTPNYGYTF
>TRBJ2-7|.|.|TRBV27
TGTGCCAGCAGCCAATCTAAAAGACTAAGCAACGAGCAGTACTTC
CASSQSKRLSNEQYF
>TRBJ2-2|.|TRBD1|TRBV9
TGTGCCAGCAGCTTCCGGGACAGCGGCGGGGAGCTGTTTTTT
CASSFRDSGGELFF
>TRBJ1-5|.|.|TRBV5-6
TGTGCCAGCAGCTTGGGAGATCAGCCCCAGCATTTT
CASSLGDQPQHF
>TRBJ1-2|.|.|TRBV19
TGTGCCAGTAGTTCAGGGCGGAGTCCTAGCTATGGCTACACCTTC
CASSSGRSPSYGYTF
>TRBJ1-5|.|TRBD1|TRBV2
TGTGCCAGCAGCCCCACAGGGGTCGGCAATCAGCCCCAGCATTTT
CASSPTGVGNQPQHF
>TRBJ2-1|.|TRBD1|TRBV18
TGTGCCAGCTCACCGGAGGCTCTAAAGGGCAGGGGGCCCTATCGCAACAATGAGCAGTTCTTC
CASSPEALKGRGPYRNNEQFF
>TRBJ2-5|.|.|TRBV28
TGTGCCAGCAGTCCGACAGGGACTGAGGAGACCCAGTACTTC
CASSPTGTEETQYF
>TRBJ1-1|few|.|TRBV12-2
TGTGCAAGTCGCTTAGGGACAGGTCTGGGCACTGAAGCTTTCTTT
CASRLGTGLGTEAFF
>TRBJ1-4|few|TRBD1|TRBV15
TGTGCCACCAGCAGAGGGGACAGCTCAACTAATGAAAAACTGTTTTTT
CATSRGDSSTNEKLFF
>TRBJ1-1|.|.|TRBV7-6
TGTGCCAGCAGCTCGGGGAGGGTGACTGAAGCTTTCTTT
CASSSGRVTEAFF
>TRBJ2-1|.|TRBD2|TRBV27
TGTGCCAGCAGTTTATCCTTCGGGAGGGTATACAATGAGCAGTTCTTC
CASSLSFGRVYNEQFF
>TRBJ2-1|few|.|TRBV19
TGTGCCAGTCGCCCGACGTCAGGGTTGGAATACAATGAGCAGTTCTTC
CASRPTSGLEYNEQFF
>TRBJ2-2|.|.|TRBV5-4
TGTGCCAGCAGCTTGAGGCCAGCGGAATACACCGGGGAGCTGTTTTTT
CASSLRPAEYTGELFF
>TRBJ2-7|.|TRBD2|TRBV7-6
TGTGCCAGCAGCCCCCGAGTGAGCGGGAGGGCCGAAGAGCAGTACTTC
CASSPRVSGRAEEQYF
>TRBJ2-5|.|TRBD1|TRBV5-1
TGCGCCAGCAGCGTAGAATGGGACAGGGGGGGAGAGACCCAGTACTTC
CASSVEWDRGGETQYF
>TRBJ1-2|.|TRBD1|TRBV6-6
TGTGCCAGCAGTGTGCAGGGGGCCTATGGCTACACCTTC
CASSVQGAYGYTF
>TRBJ2-5|.|.|TRBV5-1
TGCGCCAGCAGCTTGGTCCAAGCCCAAGAGACCCAGTACTTC
CASSLVQAQETQYF
>TRBJ2-7|.|TRBD2|TRBV5-1
TGCGCCAGCAGCTCAAGACTAGCGGGAACCTACGAGCAGTACTTC
CASSSRLAGTYEQYF